The rows below give T cell receptor beta chains drawn from one sample of a study of long-term antiretroviral therapy in people with HIV. Measured with immunoSEQ multiplex PCR; TCRdb has only the in-frame clones, and not every one. In the table there are about 25,000 clones, roughly 76% of which are singletons. The input for sequencing was unsorted PBMCs, taken 1.1 years before starting antiretroviral therapy. The origin of the receptors is a middle-aged woman with HIV. CDR3s include the opening cysteine and the closing phenylalanine or tryptophan. The order of the fields is J gene, clone size, CDR3 length, V gene, CDR3 protein. The size entry is marked missing in some rows and otherwise reads once, few, many or a size class.

TRBJ1-4	.	14	TRBV9	CASNEIGGDEKLFF
TRBJ1-1	.	16	TRBV27	CASSFTGQVLRTEAFF
TRBJ2-7	medium-sized	16	TRBV5-6	CASSLNLGWGSYEQYF
TRBJ2-2	.	15	TRBV6-5	CASSYSTTATGELFF
TRBJ2-5	.	15	TRBV19	CASSIGTDLQETQYF
TRBJ2-7	few	16	TRBV7-9	CASSPQLAGDSYEQYF
TRBJ2-3	.	13	TRBV5-1	CASSFWGRDTQYF
TRBJ1-1	once	16	TRBV6-6	CASSGQGARGNTEAFF
TRBJ2-2	.	13	TRBV2	CASVQGVTGELFF
TRBJ2-2	once	14	TRBV29-1	CSVGHPANTGELFF
TRBJ2-1	.	14	TRBV30	CAWSYGGSYNEQFF
TRBJ2-7	.	12	TRBV7-6	CASGDGTYEQYF
TRBJ1-1	.	13	TRBV29-1	CSAPGTLNTEAFF
TRBJ2-7	.	15	TRBV21-1	CASSKGSGFTGEQYF
TRBJ2-7	.	14	TRBV10-1	CASSAARSSYEQYF
TRBJ2-7	.	13	TRBV30	CAFTGTSDYEQYF
TRBJ2-3	.	15	TRBV5-1	CASSVQGASTDTQYF
TRBJ2-7	.	16	TRBV11-2	CASSLAGTSFSYEQYF
TRBJ2-7	.	16	TRBV9	CASSVGAASSSYEQYF
TRBJ2-3	.	13	TRBV2	CASNGGFTDTQYF
TRBJ1-1	.	13	TRBV5-1	CASSLRENTEAFF
TRBJ2-1	.	15	TRBV10-1	CASSGGLAGRYEQFF
TRBJ2-2	.	16	TRBV6-5	CASSYGLAVNTGELFF
TRBJ1-5	.	14	TRBV6-5	CASSYHRVEQPQHF
TRBJ2-3	few	11	TRBV6-4	CARPHREAQYF
TRBJ2-1	.	17	TRBV4-1	CASSPMGRERSYNEQFF
TRBJ1-4	.	13	TRBV5-1	CASSRDRNEKLFF
TRBJ1-1	.	15	TRBV11-2	CASSSTTGGWAEAFF